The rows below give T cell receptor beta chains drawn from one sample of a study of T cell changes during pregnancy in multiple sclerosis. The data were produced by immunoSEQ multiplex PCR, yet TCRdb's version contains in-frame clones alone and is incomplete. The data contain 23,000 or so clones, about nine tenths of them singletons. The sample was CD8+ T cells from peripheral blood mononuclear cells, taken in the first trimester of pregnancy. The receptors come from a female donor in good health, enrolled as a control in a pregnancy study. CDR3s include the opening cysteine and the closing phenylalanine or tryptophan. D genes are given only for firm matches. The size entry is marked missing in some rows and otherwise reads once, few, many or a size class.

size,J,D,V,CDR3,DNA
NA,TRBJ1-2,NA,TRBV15,CATSRESQSNYGYTF,TGTGCCACCAGCAGAGAGTCACAGTCTAACTATGGCTACACCTTC
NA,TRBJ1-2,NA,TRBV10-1,CASTQRERNYGYTF,TGCGCCAGCACTCAAAGGGAGCGCAACTATGGCTACACCTTC
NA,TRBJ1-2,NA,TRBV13,CASSGRQRNGYTF,TGTGCCAGCAGCGGGAGGCAGAGAAATGGCTACACCTTC
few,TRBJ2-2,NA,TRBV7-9,CASSLGNTEFGTGELFF,TGTGCCAGCAGCTTAGGGAACACGGAGTTCGGCACCGGGGAGCTGTTTTTT
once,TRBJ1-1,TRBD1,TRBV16,CASSQSRQGDTEAFF,TGTGCCAGCAGCCAATCGAGACAGGGGGACACTGAAGCTTTCTTT
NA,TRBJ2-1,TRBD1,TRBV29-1,CSVEDSGQGVHNEQFF,TGCAGCGTTGAAGACTCGGGACAGGGTGTACACAATGAGCAGTTCTTC
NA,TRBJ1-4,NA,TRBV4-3,CASSRDGRGLATNEKLFF,TGCGCCAGCAGCCGCGACGGGAGGGGGTTGGCAACTAATGAAAAACTGTTTTTT
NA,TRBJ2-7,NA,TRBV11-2,CASSPGPYEQYF,TGTGCCAGCAGCCCGGGTCCCTACGAGCAGTACTTC
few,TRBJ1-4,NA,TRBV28,CASSPPGGFNEKLFF,TGTGCCAGCAGTCCCCCCGGGGGATTTAATGAAAAACTGTTTTTT
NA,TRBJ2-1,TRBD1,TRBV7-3,CASRPQTGFGYNEQFF,TGTGCCAGCAGACCCCAGACAGGGTTCGGATACAATGAGCAGTTCTTC
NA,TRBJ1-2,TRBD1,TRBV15,CATRTGGDPYGYTF,TGTGCCACAAGAACAGGGGGCGACCCCTATGGCTACACCTTC
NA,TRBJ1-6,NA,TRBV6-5,CASSPLGEEDSPLHF,TGTGCCAGCAGTCCCCTAGGGGAAGAGGATTCACCCCTCCACTTT
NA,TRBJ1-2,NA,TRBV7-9,CASSLDWSLGGANYGYTF,TGTGCCAGCAGCTTAGATTGGTCGCTAGGAGGAGCTAACTATGGCTACACCTTC
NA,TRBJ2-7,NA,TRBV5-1,CASSPGTLTYEQYF,TGCGCCAGCAGCCCAGGGACTTTAACCTACGAGCAGTACTTC
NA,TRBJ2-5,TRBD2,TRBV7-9,CASSPLAGGFETQYF,TGTGCCAGCAGCCCACTAGCGGGGGGGTTTGAGACCCAGTACTTC
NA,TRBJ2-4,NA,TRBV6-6,CASSHGEPPKNIQYF,TGTGCCAGCAGTCACGGGGAGCCCCCCAAAAACATTCAGTACTTC
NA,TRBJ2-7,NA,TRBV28,CASSVYEYYEQYF,TGTGCCAGCAGTGTCTACGAATACTACGAGCAGTACTTC
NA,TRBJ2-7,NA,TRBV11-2,CASSRADSYEQYF,TGTGCCAGCAGCAGAGCGGACTCCTACGAGCAGTACTTC
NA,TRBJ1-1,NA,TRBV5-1,CASSHGTNEAFF,TGCGCCAGCAGCCACGGGACAAATGAAGCTTTCTTT
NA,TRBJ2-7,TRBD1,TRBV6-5,CASSYGGTGLYEQYF,TGTGCCAGCAGTTACGGAGGGACAGGCCTTTACGAGCAGTACTTC
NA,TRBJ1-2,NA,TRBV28,CASSRTELGYTF,TGTGCCAGCAGCCGGACAGAACTTGGCTACACCTTC
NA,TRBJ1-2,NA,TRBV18,CASSKKQGREGYGYTF,TGTGCCAGCTCAAAAAAACAGGGTCGAGAAGGGTATGGCTACACCTTC
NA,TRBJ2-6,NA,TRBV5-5,CASSRGTGANVLTF,TGTGCCAGCAGTCGAGGTACCGGGGCCAACGTCCTGACTTTC
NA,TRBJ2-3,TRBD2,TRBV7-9,CASSALGAGGSDTQYF,TGTGCCAGCAGCGCCCTGGGGGCGGGGGGATCAGATACGCAGTATTTT
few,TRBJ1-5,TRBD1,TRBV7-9,CASSSTGERNQPQHF,TGTGCCAGCAGCTCAACAGGGGAACGCAATCAGCCCCAGCATTTT
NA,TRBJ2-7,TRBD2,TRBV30,CAWSVRGDPFNYEQYF,TGTGCCTGGAGTGTACGGGGGGACCCTTTCAACTACGAGCAGTACTTC
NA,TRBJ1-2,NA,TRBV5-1,CASSGPGGYTF,TGCGCCAGCAGCGGCCCTGGCGGCTACACCTTC
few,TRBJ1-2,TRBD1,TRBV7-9,CASSLPVRQGPLYGYTF,TGTGCCAGCAGCTTACCTGTTCGACAGGGGCCACTTTATGGCTACACCTTC
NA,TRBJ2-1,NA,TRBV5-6,CASSFTYYNEQFF,TGTGCCAGCAGCTTTACCTATTACAATGAGCAGTTCTTC
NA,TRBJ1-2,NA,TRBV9,CASSVGIGAYGYTF,TGTGCCAGCAGCGTAGGGATAGGGGCTTATGGCTACACCTTC
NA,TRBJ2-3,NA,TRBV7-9,CASSLVIDSTDTQYF,TGTGCCAGCAGCTTGGTAATAGATAGCACAGATACGCAGTATTTT
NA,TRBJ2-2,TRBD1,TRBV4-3,CASSQEKQGATGELFF,TGCGCCAGCAGCCAAGAAAAACAGGGGGCCACCGGGGAGCTGTTTTTT
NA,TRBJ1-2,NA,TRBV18,CASSPVQGLYGYTF,TGTGCCAGCTCCCCGGTACAGGGCTTATATGGCTACACCTTC
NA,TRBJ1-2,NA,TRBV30,CAWREPGDPFGYTF,TGTGCCTGGAGGGAACCCGGAGACCCTTTTGGCTACACCTTC
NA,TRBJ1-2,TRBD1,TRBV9,CASSGGDRDYWTF,TGTGCCAGCAGCGGGGGCGACAGGGATTACTGGACCTTC
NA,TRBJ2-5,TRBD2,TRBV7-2,CASSQAGGIRETQYF,TGCGCCAGCAGCCAAGCGGGGGGAATAAGAGAGACCCAGTACTTC
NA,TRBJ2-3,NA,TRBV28,CASSLLESQDTDTQYF,TGTGCCAGCAGTTTGCTGGAGTCACAGGACACAGATACGCAGTATTTT
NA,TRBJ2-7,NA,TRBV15,CATSTRMPGVEQYF,TGTGCCACCAGCACGCGTATGCCAGGGGTCGAGCAGTACTTC
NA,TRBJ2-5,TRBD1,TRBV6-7,CASSYSFRDRRQETQYF,TGTGCCAGCAGTTACTCGTTTCGGGACAGGCGCCAAGAGACCCAGTACTTC
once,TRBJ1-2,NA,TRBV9,CASSGRVGYGYTF,TGTGCCAGCAGCGGCAGGGTTGGCTATGGCTACACCTTC
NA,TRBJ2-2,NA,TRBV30,CARTEAGLETGELFF,TGTGCCCGAACTGAAGCGGGTCTCGAGACCGGGGAGCTGTTTTTT
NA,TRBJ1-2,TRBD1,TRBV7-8,CASSSGQGDYGYTF,TGTGCCAGCAGCTCCGGACAGGGCGACTATGGCTACACCTTC
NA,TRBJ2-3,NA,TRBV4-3,CASSQDKGAPSDTQYF,TGCGCCAGCAGCCAAGATAAGGGAGCCCCATCCGATACGCAGTATTTT